The 28 T cell receptor beta chains presented below share a single source sample, sequenced in a study of blood T cells in healthy people across ages. Primers used in a second PCR of roughly 7 to 11 cycles were a sample-barcoded 5' primer and a J-beta primer mix. TCRdb redid the calling of the 5' RACE reads with MiXCR, one entry per CDR3 protein. The repertoire holds 750,000 to 1,000,000 distinct CDR3 sequences, with 25% to 30% as singletons. The sample was also linked to a second study, of T cells of mothers and their children.

The specimen sequenced was blood. These receptor sequences come from a woman aged 40 to 50 in good health.

The V gene is TRBV9, the J gene TRBJ2-1; D is perhaps TRBD2 (7 bases). This CDR3 is 14 amino acids long. V dropped 0 bases and J dropped 9 bases, with 13 bases sitting between them. Germline lookup yields CDR1 SGDLS and CDR2 YYNGEE. CDR3 amino acids: CASSVEGGVSEQFF. The CDR3, as DNA: TGTGCCAGCAGCGTAGAAGGGGGGGTTAGTGAGCAGTTCTTC.

This clonotype has just a few counts. V and J are TRBV13 and TRBJ2-7; no definite D call. Germline loops: CDR1 PRHDT, CDR2 FYEKMQ (reference sequence). This CDR3 is built from 15 residues. V lost 4 bases and J lost 1, with 14 bases in between. CDR3 loop: CASSSRPVLSYEQYF. The CDR3 bases are TGTGCCAGCAGCTCACGTCCCGTTCTTTCCTACGAGCAGTACTTC.

This clonotype was counted many times. This chain joins TRBV28 and TRBJ2-4, with D hard to call. V lost 4 bases and J 5 bases, leaving 9 bases between the germline ends. The CDR3 has 13 amino acids. The germline CDR1 and CDR2 sequences are MDHEN and SYDVKM. For the CDR3, the DNA is TGTGCCAGCAGTTCTCGGCCTGAAAACATTCAGTACTTC. Translation: CASSSRPENIQYF.

The chain recombines TRBV25-1 with TRBJ2-3; unclear D gene. The V gene's germline CDR1 is MGHDK and CDR2 SYGVNS. This CDR3 is 14 amino acids long. Trimming removed 0 bases at V and 2 bases at J, with 6 bases between. CDR3 loop: CASSEYGVTDTQYF. The CDR3 nucleotides read TGTGCCAGCAGTGAATATGGCGTCACAGATACGCAGTATTTT.

This clonotype was seen only once. Written as DNA, the CDR3 is TGTGCCAGTAGTATTGTGGGGGAGGTGGAGACCCAGTACTTC. Its protein product is CASSIVGEVETQYF. This sequence joins TRBV19 and TRBJ2-7; D may be TRBD2 (6 bases). Near its end, the DNA agrees better with TRBJ2-5, so the J call may be wrong. This CDR3 spans 14 amino acids. Germline lookup yields CDR1 LNHDA and CDR2 SQIVND (reference sequence).

This clonotype was found many times. The chain joins TRBV7-6 to TRBJ2-3; 11 bases align to TRBD2. Trimming cost V 5 bases and J 0 bases; bases outside gene matches: 1. In germline, CDR1 is SGHVS, CDR2 FNYEAQ. The CDR3 spans 15 residues. CDR3 amino acids: CASSPSGGSTDTQYF. CDR3 nucleotide sequence: TGTGCCAGCAGCCCTAGCGGGGGGAGCACAGATACGCAGTATTTT.

J is TRBJ2-4 and V is TRBV3-1, with D perhaps being TRBD1 or TRBD2 (5 bases each). The CDR3 covers 16 residues. V dropped 1 base and J dropped 0 bases, with 10 bases sitting between them. Germline V gives CDR1 LGHDT, CDR2 YNNKEL (reference sequence). The CDR3 bases are TGTGCCAGCAGCCAAGGGGGGAGTTTAGCCAAAAACATTCAGTACTTC. Residues: CASSQGGSLAKNIQYF.

This clonotype was seen once. The chain carries TRBV19 and TRBJ2-7; 7 bases map to TRBD1. Per germline, CDR1 LNHDA and CDR2 SQIVND (reference sequence). The J segment lost 4 bases and the V segment lost 3 bases, leaving 6 bases of the junction unmatched. This CDR3 has 14 residues. The CDR3 DNA reads TGTGCCAGTAGTATGGGGACAGCCTATTACGAGCAGTACTTC. It codes for CASSMGTAYYEQYF.

This clonotype showed up many times. The rearrangement joins TRBV11-2 to TRBJ2-5; D is possibly TRBD1 (6 bases). The CDR3 covers 15 residues. Germline V gene sequence: CDR1 SGHAT, CDR2 FQNNGV. V lost 2 bases, J lost 5 bases, and 15 bases lay in between. CDR3 coding DNA: TGTGCCAGCAGCTTATTACAGGGAAAAGGGGAGACCCAGTACTTC. Translation: CASSLLQGKGETQYF. The full variable domain, completed using reference TRBV11-2 and TRBJ2-5, is EAGVAQSPRYKIIEKRQSVAFWCNPISGHATLYWYQQILGQGPKLLIQFQNNGVVDDSQLPKDRFSAERLKGVDSTLKIQPAKLEDSAVYLCASSLLQGKGETQYFGPGTRLLVL.

There are a few counts of this clonotype. The chain combines TRBV5-6 with TRBJ1-1, with D possibly matching TRBD1 (6 bases). The germline V and J ends were trimmed by 4 bases and 0 bases, with 16 bases remaining between them. The CDR3 covers 16 residues. Germline assignment: CDR1 SGHDT and CDR2 YYEEEE. CDR3: CASSPGVRTVNTEAFF. In DNA, the CDR3 is TGTGCCAGCAGCCCGGGTGTTAGGACAGTGAACACTGAAGCTTTCTTT.

A remark on this clonotype: A much larger clone differs by one base, so this may be a read error. The chain uses TRBV4-2 and TRBJ2-5; 10 bases are shared with TRBD1. This CDR3 is 16 amino acids long. CDR1 is LGHNA and CDR2 is YNFKEQ in the germline V gene. The CDR3 region is CASSQDSGQGGEAQYF. In DNA, the CDR3 is TGTGCCAGCAGCCAAGATTCAGGACAGGGGGGAGAGGCCCAGTACTTC.

This clonotype was detected only a few times. At one of its ends the junction is not consistent with the germline gene, which may arise from a read error. V and J are TRBV7-7 and TRBJ1-6, with D hard to call. Germline loops: CDR1 SSHAT, CDR2 FNYEAQ (reference sequence). This CDR3 has 13 residues. CDR3 residues: CASSLTVSSPLHF. CDR3 bases: TGTGCTAGCAGCTTAACGGTTAGCTCACCCCTCCACTTT.

The V and J genes are TRBV7-8 and TRBJ2-5; no clear D gene. Trimming removed 1 base at V and 11 bases at J, with 26 bases between. This CDR3 has 17 amino acids. Germline assignment: CDR1 SGHVS and CDR2 FQNEAQ. The CDR3 loop is CASSLVRQTRTLNEQYF. For the CDR3, the DNA is TGTGCCAGCAGCTTAGTACGGCAGACCAGAACTTTAAATGAGCAGTACTTC.

J is TRBJ2-1 and V is TRBV5-5; D is unclear. The CDR3 contains 13 residues. V dropped 2 bases and J dropped 5 bases, with 8 bases sitting between them. Germline CDR1 SGHKS, CDR2 YYEKEE (reference sequence). Here the CDR3 reads CASSFFGDNEQFF. The CDR3 nucleotides are TGTGCCAGCAGCTTCTTTGGGGACAATGAGCAGTTCTTC. Supplemented by reference TRBV5-5 and TRBJ2-1, the full variable domain reads DAGVTQSPTHLIKTRGQQVTLRCSPISGHKSVSWYQQVLGQGPQFIFQYYEKEERGRGNFPDRFSARQFPNYSSELNVNALLLGDSALYLCASSFFGDNEQFFGPGTRLTVL.

A word on this clonotype: At one of its ends the junction is not consistent with the germline gene, which may arise from a read error. This chain links TRBV20-1 with TRBJ2-1; D is tentatively TRBD1 or TRBD2 (5 bases each). Germline CDR1 is DFQATT and CDR2 is SNEGSKA (reference sequence). This CDR3 is 16 amino acids long. The CDR3 DNA reads as TGCAATGCTAGAGATCTGGCAGGGAGCTCCTACAATGAGCAGTTCTTC. This codes for CNARDLAGSSYNEQFF.

A few counts support this clonotype. The junction does not match germline at one end; this may be a read error. J is TRBJ2-1 and V is TRBV27; weak D call: TRBD2 (6 bases). Germline assignment: CDR1 MNHEY and CDR2 SMNVEV (reference sequence). The CDR3 sequence is 16 residues long. The DNA of the CDR3 is TGCGCCAGCAGTTCATTAACCGGGACTCCAAACAATGAGCAGTTCTTC. Encoded protein: CASSSLTGTPNNEQFF.

The V gene is TRBV5-1, the J gene TRBJ2-5; 7 bases fit TRBD2. The germline V gene encodes CDR1 SGHRS and CDR2 YFSETQ. This CDR3 has 14 amino acids. Trimming at V came to 4 bases and at J to 3 bases, leaving 6 bases not matched to a gene. The CDR3 is CASSRGGSEETQYF. As DNA, the CDR3 is TGCGCCAGCAGCAGGGGCGGGAGTGAAGAGACCCAGTACTTC.

This clonotype was detected many times. The chain links TRBV28 to TRBJ1-2, with TRBD1 matching 9 bases. J lost 4 bases, V lost 5 bases, and 14 bases had no gene match. This CDR3 is built from 17 residues. Germline CDR1 reads MDHEN; CDR2 reads SYDVKM. CDR3: CASSPVRGTGSFYGYTF. DNA for the CDR3: TGTGCCAGCAGTCCCGTTAGAGGGACAGGGAGTTTCTATGGCTACACCTTC.

This clonotype has a count of ten or more. The genes are TRBV7-3 and TRBJ2-1; D possibly matches TRBD1 or TRBD2 (5 bases each). The V and J ends lost 6 bases and 6 bases respectively, with 24 bases between them. Per germline, CDR1 SGHTA and CDR2 FQGTGA. The CDR3 is 17 residues long. The CDR3 reads CASSSQPPGYGGNEQFF. The CDR3 coding sequence is TGTGCCAGCAGTTCCCAGCCGCCAGGGTATGGGGGCAATGAGCAGTTCTTC.

The rearrangement uses TRBV28 and TRBJ1-2; D unresolved. CDR1 and CDR2 from the germline V gene are MDHEN and SYDVKM. The germline V and J ends were trimmed by 6 bases and 3 bases, with 14 bases remaining between them. The length of the CDR3 is 14 residues. CDR3 protein: CASSPANPYYGYTF. The CDR3 coding sequence is TGTGCCAGCAGCCCGGCGAACCCTTACTATGGCTACACCTTC.

V is TRBV4-3 and J is TRBJ2-1, with 8 nucleotides matching TRBD1. Unmatched junction bases numbered 14, after V lost 1 base and J lost 9 bases. The length of the CDR3 is 17 residues. CDR1 is LGHNA and CDR2 is YSLEER in the germline V gene. Written as DNA, the CDR3 is TGCGCCAGCAGCCAAGTCGGTGCGACAGGGGTTGGCGGTGAGCAGTTCTTC. Translation: CASSQVGATGVGGEQFF.

This chain links TRBV12-3 or TRBV12-4 with TRBJ1-2; D is uncertain. The CDR3 consists of 15 residues. V was cut by 1 base and J by 7 bases, with 16 bases left in between. CDR3 coding DNA: TGTGCCAGCAGTTTAGATCCGGATTACGGCGGTGGCTACACCTTC. This gives the protein CASSLDPDYGGGYTF.

This chain uses TRBV12-3 or TRBV12-4 with TRBJ1-1; 7 bases align to TRBD1. The CDR3 length is 12 residues. The V segment lost 7 bases and the J segment 7 bases; nucleotides outside the gene matches: 6. The CDR3 DNA is TGTGCCAGCATCGGGACAGTTGGTGAAGCTTTCTTT. Its translation: CASIGTVGEAFF.

This clonotype was recorded at least ten times. The genes are TRBV5-1 and TRBJ2-1, with D maybe TRBD1 (6 bases). Trimming pared 4 bases from V and 9 bases from J, leaving 23 bases between. The CDR3 loop spans 16 amino acids. Germline V CDR1 and CDR2: SGHRS, YFSETQ. Written as DNA, the CDR3 is TGCGCCAGCAGCCCAGATCCAGGGGTACGCAGCGGTGAGCAGTTCTTC. This codes for CASSPDPGVRSGEQFF.

There are a few counts of this clonotype. The chain employs TRBV5-5 and TRBJ2-5, with 8 bases matching TRBD1. The CDR3 has 15 residues. V lost 4 bases and J lost 9; bases outside the gene matches: 14. In germline, CDR1 is SGHKS, CDR2 YYEKEE (reference sequence). CDR3 amino acids: CASSETTGVGEAQYF. The DNA for the CDR3 is TGTGCCAGCAGCGAAACGACAGGGGTTGGGGAGGCCCAGTACTTC.

The chain employs TRBV9 and TRBJ1-4, with 7 bases fitting TRBD1. The germline V gene has CDR1 SGDLS and CDR2 YYNGEE. The CDR3 is 14 residues long. V trimming: 1 base; J trimming: 6 bases; junction bases outside the gene matches: 3. The CDR3 here is CASSVRGPDEKLFF. In nucleotides, the CDR3 is TGTGCCAGCAGCGTAAGGGGGCCGGATGAAAAACTGTTTTTT. Full variable domain (remainder filled in from reference TRBV9 and TRBJ1-4): DSGVTQTPKHLITATGQRVTLRCSPRSGDLSVYWYQQSLDQGLQFLIQYYNGEERAKGNILERFSAQQFPDLHSELNLSSLELGDSALYFCASSVRGPDEKLFFGSGTQLSVL.

Concerning this clonotype itself: A read error may produce the germline difference seen at one junction end. V gene TRBV7-7 combines with J gene TRBJ2-3; 9 positions match TRBD2. This CDR3 spans 15 amino acids. CDR1 SSHAT and CDR2 FNYEAQ come from the germline V gene (reference sequence). The chain's CDR3 is CASSPTSGPTVTQYF. The CDR3 DNA reads as TGTGCTAGCAGCCCGACTAGCGGCCCTACAGTTACGCAGTATTTT.

This sequence joins TRBV6-5 and TRBJ2-3; D may correspond to TRBD1 or TRBD2 (5 bases each). V lost 0 bases to trimming and J lost 0 bases, with 16 bases between them. The CDR3 sequence is 18 residues long. Germline CDR1 reads MNHEY; CDR2 reads SVGAGI. The CDR3 bases are TGTGCCAGCAGTTACTCGATACCGGGTGGGGGTAGCACAGATACGCAGTATTTT. As protein: CASSYSIPGGGSTDTQYF.